This entry concerns a single T cell receptor (beta chain). These data originate in a study of control samples from healthy donors and cancer patients. Measured with immunoSEQ multiplex PCR; TCRdb has only the in-frame clones, and not every one. The top ten clones hold approximately 1.5% of a sample with tens of thousands of clones, 85% to 95% of them seen once. The CDR3 spans 13 residues. Looked up from germline, CDR1 is SGHRS and CDR2 is YFSETQ. Deletions cut 0 bases from V and 4 bases from J, with 6 bases between. The clonotype originates from a woman in her 30s in good health. The chain carries TRBV5-1 and TRBJ2-3; D uncertain. Sequencing was done on a sample of blood. CDR3 amino acids: CASSLGASDTQYF. DNA for the CDR3: TGCGCCAGCAGCTTGGGGGCCTCAGATACGCAGTATTTT.